The rows below give T cell receptor beta chains drawn from one sample of a study of blood T cells in healthy people across ages. One entry per CDR3 protein, called by TCRdb with MiXCR from the 5' RACE reads. The repertoire includes around 1.1 million distinct CDR3 sequences, 30% to 40% of them detected once, and around 13% sits in the top ten. Sequenced material: blood. These receptors were collected from a man between 18 and 29 years old in good health. CDR3s include the opening cysteine and the closing phenylalanine or tryptophan. The order of the fields is V gene, clone size, J gene, D gene, CDR3 DNA, CDR3 protein. The D gene is left open where the match is weak. Clone size is stated in some rows and not others, as once, few, many or a class when expanded.

TRBV7-9	few	TRBJ1-1	TRBD1	TGTGCCAGCACCACGAGAAACAGGGGGAACACTGAAGCTTTCTTT	CASTTRNRGNTEAFF
TRBV6-5	few	TRBJ1-2	NA	TGTGCCAGCAGAGCCGGGACGGGCAACTATGGCTACACCTTC	CASRAGTGNYGYTF
TRBV12-3/TRBV12-4	NA	TRBJ2-3	TRBD2	TGTGCCAGCAGTCTAAGGACCGGGACTGTGGGGGGGGATACGCAATATTTT	CASSLRTGTVGGDTQYF
TRBV12-3/TRBV12-4	few	TRBJ1-2	NA	TGTGCCAGCAGTTTCGATTATACGAGTGGCTACACCTTC	CASSFDYTSGYTF
TRBV6-2/TRBV6-3	NA	TRBJ2-3	NA	TGTGCCAGCACCTCGCCCATTTCAACTGTTACGCAGTATTTT	CASTSPISTVTQYF
TRBV3-1	few	TRBJ2-2	NA	TGTGCCAGCAGCCAAGAATGGGGTACCGGGGAGCTGTTTTTT	CASSQEWGTGELFF
TRBV20-1	NA	TRBJ2-5	TRBD2	TGCAGTGCTAGAGAAGATGCAGCGGGGGTCGTTGAGACCCGGTACTTC	CSAREDAAGVVETRYF
TRBV5-1	few	TRBJ1-4	NA	TGCGCCAGCAGCCCGGGACCGTCTAATGAAAAACTGTTTTTT	CASSPGPSNEKLFF
TRBV5-1	few	TRBJ2-1	NA	TGCGCCAGCAGTCCCGGAGGTTCTAGCTCCTACAATGAGCAGTTCTTC	CASSPGGSSSYNEQFF
TRBV12-3/TRBV12-4	many	TRBJ1-2	NA	TGTGCCAGCAGTTTAGTACACGAGGGTGGGAGTAATGGCTACACCTTC	CASSLVHEGGSNGYTF
TRBV10-3	few	TRBJ2-6	NA	TGTGCCATCAGTGAGTCCGGGACAACCATCTCTGGGGCCAACGTCCTGACTTTC	CAISESGTTISGANVLTF
TRBV28	NA	TRBJ1-1	NA	TGTGCCAGCAGTCCGCCACAGGGTTGGGCTGAAGCTTTCTTT	CASSPPQGWAEAFF
TRBV20-1	NA	TRBJ1-2	NA	TGCAGTGCTAGAGAACCCTCGGACCTCTATGGCTACACCTTC	CSAREPSDLYGYTF
TRBV3-1	NA	TRBJ2-5	NA	TGTGCCAGCAGCCTACCGGGACCGTCTATCCAAGAGACCCAGTACTTC	CASSLPGPSIQETQYF
TRBV4-3	few	TRBJ1-4	TRBD1	TGCGCCAGCAGCCAAGATACTGGGACAGACCTTAATGAAAAACTGTTTTTT	CASSQDTGTDLNEKLFF
TRBV6-2/TRBV6-3	NA	TRBJ1-1	NA	TGTGCCAGCAGTTACGTGGCAGCCCCTGAAGCTTTCTTT	CASSYVAAPEAFF
TRBV4-3	many	TRBJ2-3	TRBD1	TGCGCCAGCAGCCAAGAGCGGACAGGGTCGAGGGATACGCAGTATTTT	CASSQERTGSRDTQYF
TRBV9	once	TRBJ2-5	TRBD1	TGTGCCAGCAGTGATTCGGACAGGGGAGGACAAGAGACCCAGTACTTC	CASSDSDRGGQETQYF
TRBV7-9	NA	TRBJ2-7	NA	TGTGCCAGCAGCTTGACAGGGAGGGAGCAGTACTTC	CASSLTGREQYF
TRBV29-1	NA	TRBJ2-3	NA	TGCAGCCCTTCCAGGAAAGGGTCAGATACGCAGTATTTT	CSPSRKGSDTQYF
TRBV12-5	once	TRBJ2-7	TRBD1	TGTGCTAGTGGGTCGAAGCCGGGACAGGTAACAGGCGAGCAGTACTTC	CASGSKPGQVTGEQYF
TRBV2	few	TRBJ1-1	NA	TGTGCCAGCAGTGAAGGCAGAGTGAACACTGAAGCTTTCTTT	CASSEGRVNTEAFF
TRBV11-2	NA	TRBJ2-1	NA	TGTGCCAGCAGCTCCCACTGGGGTGAGCAGTTCTTC	CASSSHWGEQFF